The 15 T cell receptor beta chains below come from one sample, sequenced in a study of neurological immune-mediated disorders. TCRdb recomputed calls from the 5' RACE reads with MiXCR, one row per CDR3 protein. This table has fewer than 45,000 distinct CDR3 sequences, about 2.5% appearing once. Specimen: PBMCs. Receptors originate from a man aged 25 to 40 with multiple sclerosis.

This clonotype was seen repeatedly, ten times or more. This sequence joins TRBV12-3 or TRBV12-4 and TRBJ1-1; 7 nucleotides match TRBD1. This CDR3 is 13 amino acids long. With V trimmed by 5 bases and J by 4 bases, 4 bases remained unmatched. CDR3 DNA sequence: TGTGCCAGCAGTACTACAGGGGCCACTGAAGCTTTCTTT. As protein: CASSTTGATEAFF.

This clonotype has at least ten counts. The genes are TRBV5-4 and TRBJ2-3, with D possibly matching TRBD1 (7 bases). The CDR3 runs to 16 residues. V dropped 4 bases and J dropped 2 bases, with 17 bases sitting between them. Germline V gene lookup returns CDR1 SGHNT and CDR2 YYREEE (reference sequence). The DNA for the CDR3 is TGTGCCAGCAGCGCCGACAGGGACTCTAACACAGATACGCAGTATTTT. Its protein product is CASSADRDSNTDTQYF.

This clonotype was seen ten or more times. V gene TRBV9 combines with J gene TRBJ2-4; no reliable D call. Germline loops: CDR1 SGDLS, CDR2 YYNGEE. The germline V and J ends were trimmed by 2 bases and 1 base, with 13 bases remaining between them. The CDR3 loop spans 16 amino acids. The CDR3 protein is CASSVGGDVAKNIQYF. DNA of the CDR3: TGTGCCAGCAGCGTGGGTGGGGATGTGGCCAAAAACATTCAGTACTTC.

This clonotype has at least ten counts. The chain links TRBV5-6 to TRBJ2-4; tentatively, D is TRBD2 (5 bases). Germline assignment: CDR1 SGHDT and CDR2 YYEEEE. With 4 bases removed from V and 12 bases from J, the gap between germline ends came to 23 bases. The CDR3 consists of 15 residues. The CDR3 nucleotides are TGTGCCAGCAGCCGTATAAGGGCTAGCAACGCACCTCAGTACTTC. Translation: CASSRIRASNAPQYF.

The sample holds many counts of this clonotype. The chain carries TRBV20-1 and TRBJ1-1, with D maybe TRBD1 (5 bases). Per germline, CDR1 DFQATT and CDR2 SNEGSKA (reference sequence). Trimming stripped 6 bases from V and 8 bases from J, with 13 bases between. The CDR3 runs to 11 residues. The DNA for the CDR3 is TGCAGTGCGGGCGGGGGGTTCGAAGCTTTCTTT. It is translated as CSAGGGFEAFF.

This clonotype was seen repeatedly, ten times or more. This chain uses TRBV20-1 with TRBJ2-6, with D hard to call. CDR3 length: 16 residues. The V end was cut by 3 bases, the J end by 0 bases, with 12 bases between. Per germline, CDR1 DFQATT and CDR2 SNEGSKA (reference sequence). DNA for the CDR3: TGCAGTGCTAGTCCGGATTCCTACTCTGGGGCCAACGTCCTGACTTTC. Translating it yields CSASPDSYSGANVLTF.

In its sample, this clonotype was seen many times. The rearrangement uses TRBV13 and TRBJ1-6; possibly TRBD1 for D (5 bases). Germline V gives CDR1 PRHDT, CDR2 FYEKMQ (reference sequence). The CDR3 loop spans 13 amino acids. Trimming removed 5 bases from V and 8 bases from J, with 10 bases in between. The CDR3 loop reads CASSAGGDSPLHF. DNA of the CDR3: TGTGCCAGCAGCGCGGGGGGGGATTCACCCCTCCACTTT. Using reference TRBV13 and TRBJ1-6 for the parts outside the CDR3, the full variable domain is AAGVIQSPRHLIKEKRETATLKCYPIPRHDTVYWYQQGPGQDPQFLISFYEKMQSDKGSIPDRFSAQQFSDYHSELNMSSLELGDSALYFCASSAGGDSPLHFGNGTRLTVT.

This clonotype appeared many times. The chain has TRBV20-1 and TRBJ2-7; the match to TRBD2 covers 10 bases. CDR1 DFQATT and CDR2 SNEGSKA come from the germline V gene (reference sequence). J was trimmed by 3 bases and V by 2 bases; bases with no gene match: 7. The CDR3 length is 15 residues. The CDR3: CSARSLAGVSYEQYF. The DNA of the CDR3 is TGCAGTGCTAGATCCCTAGCGGGAGTCAGCTACGAGCAGTACTTC.

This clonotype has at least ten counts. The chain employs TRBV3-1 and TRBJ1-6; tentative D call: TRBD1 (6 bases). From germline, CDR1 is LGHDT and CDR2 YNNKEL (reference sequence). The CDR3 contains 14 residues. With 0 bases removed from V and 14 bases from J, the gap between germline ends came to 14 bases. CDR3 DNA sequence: TGTGCCAGCAGCCAAGAGGGGCGTTCAGGGGCCCTCCACTTT. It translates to CASSQEGRSGALHF.

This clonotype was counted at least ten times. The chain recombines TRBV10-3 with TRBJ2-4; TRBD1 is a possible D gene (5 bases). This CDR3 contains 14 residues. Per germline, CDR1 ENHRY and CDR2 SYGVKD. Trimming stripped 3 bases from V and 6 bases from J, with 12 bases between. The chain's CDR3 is CAISDSGYGNIQYF. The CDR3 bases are TGTGCCATCAGTGATTCAGGGTACGGAAACATTCAGTACTTC.

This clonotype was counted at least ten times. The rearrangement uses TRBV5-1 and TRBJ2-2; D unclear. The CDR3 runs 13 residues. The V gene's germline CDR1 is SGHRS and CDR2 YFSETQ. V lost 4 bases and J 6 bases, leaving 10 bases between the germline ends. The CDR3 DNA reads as TGCGCCAGCAGCCTAGGTGGACCCGGGGAGCTGTTTTTT. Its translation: CASSLGGPGELFF. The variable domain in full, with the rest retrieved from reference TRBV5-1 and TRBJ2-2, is KAGVTQTPRYLIKTRGQQVTLSCSPISGHRSVSWYQQTPGQGLQFLFEYFSETQRNKGNFPGRFSGRQFSNSRSEMNVSTLELGDSALYLCASSLGGPGELFFGEGSRLTVL.

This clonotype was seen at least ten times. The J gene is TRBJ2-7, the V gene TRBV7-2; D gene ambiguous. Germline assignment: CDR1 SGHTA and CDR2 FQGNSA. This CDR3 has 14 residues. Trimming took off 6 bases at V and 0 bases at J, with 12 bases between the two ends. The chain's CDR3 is CASSLDLNSYEQYF. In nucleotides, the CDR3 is TGTGCCAGCAGTCTAGACTTGAACTCCTACGAGCAGTACTTC. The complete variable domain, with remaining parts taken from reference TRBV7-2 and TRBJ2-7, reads GAGVSQSPSNKVTEKGKDVELRCDPISGHTALYWYRQSLGQGLEFLIYFQGNSAPDKSGLPSDRFSAERTGGSVSTLTIQRTQQEDSAVYLCASSLDLNSYEQYFGPGTRLTVT.

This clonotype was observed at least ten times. The chain's CDR3 is CSAPRSTTEQFF. The CDR3 nucleotides are TGCAGTGCCCCCCGATCTACCACTGAGCAGTTCTTC. This chain joins TRBV20-1 and TRBJ2-1; D gene ambiguous. Per germline, CDR1 DFQATT and CDR2 SNEGSKA (reference sequence). This CDR3 has 12 amino acids. V lost 6 bases to trimming and J lost 9 bases, with 15 bases between them.

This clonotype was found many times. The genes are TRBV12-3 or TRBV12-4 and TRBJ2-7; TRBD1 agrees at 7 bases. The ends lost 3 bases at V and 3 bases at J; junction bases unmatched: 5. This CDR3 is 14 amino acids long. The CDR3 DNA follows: TGTGCCAGCAGTTTTGTACAGGGGATCTACGAGCAGTACTTC. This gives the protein CASSFVQGIYEQYF.

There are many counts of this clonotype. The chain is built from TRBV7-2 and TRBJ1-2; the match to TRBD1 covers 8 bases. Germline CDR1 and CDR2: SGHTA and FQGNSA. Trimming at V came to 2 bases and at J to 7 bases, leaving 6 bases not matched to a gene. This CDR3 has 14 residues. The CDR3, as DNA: TGTGCCAGCAGCTTATTGCCAGGGGGCTCTGGCTACACCTTC. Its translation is CASSLLPGGSGYTF.